This T cell receptor (beta chain) was captured by sequencing in a study of cytomegalovirus exposure and HLA in healthy donors. The germline gives CDR1 KGHSH, CDR2 LQKENI. This CDR3 has 17 amino acids. With 0 bases removed from V and 1 base from J, the gap between germline ends came to 13 bases. As regards this clone: Antigen unknown.

Study outcomes and limitations: The study labeled around 160 TCR beta chains cytomegalovirus-associated. According to a later analysis, TCR clusters from the first cohort tended to co-occur in the roughly 110 validation repertoires.

Generated by immunoSEQ multiplex PCR, the TCRdb table keeps only in-frame clones and is missing some. Here the sample spans about 54,000 clones, around nine tenths being singletons. Input material: PBMCs. The clonotype was recovered from a woman under 30 in good health and CMV-seropositive. The chain links TRBV18 to TRBJ2-1; the D gene is possibly TRBD1 (7 bases). The chain's CDR3 is CASSPPPGGTSYNEQFF. The DNA for the CDR3 is TGTGCCAGCTCACCACCCCCAGGGGGGACATCCTACAATGAGCAGTTCTTC. The full variable domain, with the rest looked up from reference TRBV18 and TRBJ2-1, is NAGVMQNPRHLVRRRGQEARLRCSPMKGHSHVYWYRQLPEEGLKFMVYLQKENIIDESGMPKERFSAEFPKEGPSILRIQQVVRGDSAAYFCASSPPPGGTSYNEQFFGPGTRLTVL.